Described below is a single TCR beta chain sequence and its context. What it binds is not known. Indicated treatment: treatment-naive control, cytoreductive nephrectomy. The patient's renal cell carcinoma had clear cell pathology. Only in-frame clones appear in the TCRdb table, and some are missing; sequencing was by immunoSEQ multiplex PCR. The sample includes under 30,000 clones, around half of them seen just once. The sample belongs to a study of radiation and T cells in renal cell carcinoma. Study-level points and caveats: Irradiated tumors had higher TCR clonality than control tumors. Dominant CDR3 motifs were more common in irradiated tumors than controls.

Germline V gives CDR1 SGHRS, CDR2 YFSETQ. CDR3 length equals 13 residues. Trimming took off 0 bases at V and 2 bases at J, with 4 bases between the two ends. This material consisted of tumor tissue, taken from a patient whose treatment was nephrectomy without radiotherapy. The V and J genes are TRBV5-1 and TRBJ2-3; D remains unclear. The clonotype was recovered from a human donor with renal cell carcinoma. CDR3 nucleotide sequence: TGCGCCAGCAGCTTGGACTCCACAGATACGCAGTATTTT. It is translated as CASSLDSTDTQYF.